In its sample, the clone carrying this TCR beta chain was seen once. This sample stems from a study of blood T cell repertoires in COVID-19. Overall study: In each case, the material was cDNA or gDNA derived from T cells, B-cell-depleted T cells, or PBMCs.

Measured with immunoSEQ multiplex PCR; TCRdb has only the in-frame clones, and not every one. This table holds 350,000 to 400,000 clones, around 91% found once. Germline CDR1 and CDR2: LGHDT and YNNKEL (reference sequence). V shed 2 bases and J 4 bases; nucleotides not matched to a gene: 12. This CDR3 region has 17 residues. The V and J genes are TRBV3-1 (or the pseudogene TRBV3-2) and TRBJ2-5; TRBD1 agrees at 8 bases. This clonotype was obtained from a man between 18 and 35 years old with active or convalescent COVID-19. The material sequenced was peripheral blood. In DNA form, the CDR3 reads TGTGCCAGCAGCCAATACCGATGGGACAGGATTAGAGAGACCCAGTACTTC. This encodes CASSQYRWDRIRETQYF.